This TCR beta chain was found in a study of blood T cell repertoires in COVID-19. Study as a whole: Collection of acute and convalescent COVID-19 samples took place in the United States, Italy and Spain.

Produced via immunoSEQ multiplex PCR; TCRdb's table is partial and in-frame only. Of around 59,000 clones in the sample, more than 80% were seen once. Points on this clone: Other nucleotide sequences from this sample produce the same CDR3.

The germline V and J ends were trimmed by 3 bases and 3 bases, with 8 bases remaining between them. CDR3 length: 13 residues. This clonotype originated in a man in his fifties or sixties with acute or convalescent COVID-19. Source material: peripheral blood. The chain employs TRBV12-3 or TRBV12-4 and TRBJ1-1; D gene uncertain. In nucleotides, the CDR3 is TGTGCCAGCAGTTTCGGCGGGGACACTGAAGCTTTCTTT. It specifies CASSFGGDTEAFF.